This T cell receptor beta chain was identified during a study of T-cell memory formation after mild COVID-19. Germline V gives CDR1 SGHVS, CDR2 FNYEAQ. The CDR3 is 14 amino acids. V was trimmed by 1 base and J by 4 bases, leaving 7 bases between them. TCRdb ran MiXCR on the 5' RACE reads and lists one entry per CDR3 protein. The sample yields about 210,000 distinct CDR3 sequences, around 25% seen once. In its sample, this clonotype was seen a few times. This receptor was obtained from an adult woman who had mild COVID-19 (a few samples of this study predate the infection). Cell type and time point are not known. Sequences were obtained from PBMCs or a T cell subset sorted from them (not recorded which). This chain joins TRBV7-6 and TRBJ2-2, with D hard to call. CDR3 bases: TGTGCCAGCAGCTTAGATTATGGCACCGGGGAGCTGTTTTTT. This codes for CASSLDYGTGELFF.